Here is one T cell receptor (beta chain) with its context. This entry comes from a study of cytomegalovirus exposure and HLA in healthy donors. Vbeta (60) and Jbeta (13) primers were used in the PCR. This table comes from immunoSEQ multiplex PCR, and its TCRdb copy is limited to in-frame clones, with some not included. The sample includes 170,000 or so clones, approximately 80% of them seen just once. Germline assignment: CDR1 MNHEY and CDR2 SMNVEV (reference sequence). V lost 2 bases and J 2 bases, leaving 12 bases between the germline ends. The CDR3 loop spans 15 amino acids. Sequencing used PBMCs. V usage is TRBV27 and J usage is TRBJ1-2; D possibly corresponds to TRBD1 (6 bases). The receptor was isolated from a man between 18 and 35 years old in good health and CMV-seronegative. In DNA form, the CDR3 reads TGTGCCAGCAGTTTACTGCCGACAGGCAACTATGGCTACACCTTC. Its translation: CASSLLPTGNYGYTF.